A single sample is the source of the 6 T cell receptor beta chains below, sequenced in a study of monozygotic twins with inflammatory bowel disease. From its re-call of the 5' RACE reads, TCRdb lists each CDR3 protein once, without DNA. This sample contains approximately 330,000 distinct CDR3 sequences. The source material was blood. The source of these receptors is a human donor with ulcerative colitis or Crohn's disease, or a healthy co-twin of an affected twin (not recorded which).

The chain uses TRBV6-2 or TRBV6-3 and TRBJ2-1; TCRdb returns TRBD1, unconfirmable since there is no DNA. Per germline, CDR1 MNHEY and CDR2 SVGEGT. The CDR3 covers 14 residues. The CDR3 spells CASSTSGGLDEQFF.

V and J are TRBV5-1 and TRBJ2-5; TCRdb reports TRBD1, a call that lacks DNA to check it against. The CDR3 runs 16 residues. Germline V gives CDR1 SGHRS, CDR2 YFSETQ. Here the CDR3 reads CASSLGGTGNQETQYF.

The V call is TRBV10-3, the J call TRBJ2-2; TCRdb reports TRBD2, a call that lacks DNA to check it against. This CDR3 region has 16 residues. Germline V gene sequence: CDR1 ENHRY, CDR2 SYGVKD. The chain's CDR3 is CAIKGTDAGNTGELFF.

The rearrangement links TRBV7-8 to TRBJ2-5. CDR1 and CDR2 from the germline V gene are SGHVS and FQNEAQ. CDR3 length: 13 amino acids. CDR3 sequence reads: CASSLLIQETQYF.

This chain links TRBV5-1 with TRBJ2-7; TCRdb reports TRBD1, a call that lacks DNA to check it against. CDR1 SGHRS and CDR2 YFSETQ come from the germline V gene. The length of the CDR3 is 15 residues. CDR3 region: CASSTDRQPSYEQYF.

V usage is TRBV24-1 and J usage is TRBJ2-7; as DNA is missing, the TRBD1 call by TCRdb cannot be tested. This CDR3 contains 13 residues. Germline assignment: CDR1 KGHDR and CDR2 SFDVKD. The CDR3 here is CATSAGDGYEQYF.